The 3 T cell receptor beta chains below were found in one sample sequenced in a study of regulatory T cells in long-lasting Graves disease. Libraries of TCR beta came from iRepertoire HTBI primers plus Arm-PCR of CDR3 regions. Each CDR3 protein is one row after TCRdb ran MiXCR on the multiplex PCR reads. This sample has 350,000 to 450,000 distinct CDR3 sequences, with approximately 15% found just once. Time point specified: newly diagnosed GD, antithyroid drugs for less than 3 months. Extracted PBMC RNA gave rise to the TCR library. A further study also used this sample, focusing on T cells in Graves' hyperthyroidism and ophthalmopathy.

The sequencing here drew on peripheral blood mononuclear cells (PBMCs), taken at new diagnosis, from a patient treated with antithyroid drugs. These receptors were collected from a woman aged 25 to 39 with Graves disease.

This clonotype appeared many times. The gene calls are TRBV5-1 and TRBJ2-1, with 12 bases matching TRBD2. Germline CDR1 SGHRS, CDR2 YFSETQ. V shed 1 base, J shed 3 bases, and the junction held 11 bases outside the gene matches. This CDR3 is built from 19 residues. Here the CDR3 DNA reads TGCGCCAGCAGCTTGAGACTAGCGGGAGAGTCTTTTATCTACAATGAGCAGTTCTTC. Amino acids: CASSLRLAGESFIYNEQFF.

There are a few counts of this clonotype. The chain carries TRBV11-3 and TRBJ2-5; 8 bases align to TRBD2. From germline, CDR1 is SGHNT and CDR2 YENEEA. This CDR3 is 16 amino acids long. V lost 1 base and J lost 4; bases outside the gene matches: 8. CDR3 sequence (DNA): TGTGCCAGCAGCTTAGGCGCTAGCGCGGGGGGAGAGACCCAGTACTTC. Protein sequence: CASSLGASAGGETQYF.

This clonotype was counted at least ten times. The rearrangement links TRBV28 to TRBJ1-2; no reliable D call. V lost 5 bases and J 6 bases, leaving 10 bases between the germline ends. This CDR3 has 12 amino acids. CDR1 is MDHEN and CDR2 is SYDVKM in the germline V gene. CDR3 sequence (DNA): TGTGCCAGCAGTCCATGGACGGATGGCTACACCTTC. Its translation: CASSPWTDGYTF.